This T cell receptor (beta chain) was observed in a study of Graves' ophthalmopathy and Graves' hyperthyroidism (dated by TCRdb to 2016 to 2018). For context, the study as a whole: Peripheral blood samples were taken at the time of initial diagnosis, before any treatment was given. In total, under 150 blood samples were TCR-sequenced: roughly 45 ophthalmopathy, 80 or so hyperthyroidism and about 17 hyperthyroidism-to-ophthalmopathy patients. A discovery set of about 99 patients (roughly 41 ophthalmopathy, 55 to 65 stable hyperthyroidism) was enrolled to explore V-J signatures distinguishing ophthalmopathy from hyperthyroidism. An independent validation cohort comprised 18 to 20 hyperthyroidism patients and some 16 patients who later progressed from hyperthyroidism to ophthalmopathy. To tell Graves' ophthalmopathy apart from Graves' hyperthyroidism, and to predict which patients would progress to ophthalmopathy, the study relied on TCR beta repertoire signatures. T-cell repertoires of thyroid tissue and blood were compared in more than 5 hyperthyroidism patients. Following sample collection, hyperthyroidism patients were given methimazole at a starting dose of 30 mg daily, and ophthalmopathy patients were given high-dose intravenous methylprednisolone.

Overall study results and their limits: In validation, the model predicted ophthalmopathy progression with more than 55% sensitivity and 72.22% specificity; approximately 12 predicted patients were CT-confirmed with GO in a median of roughly 6.8 months. No statistical method was used to predetermine the sample size, and group allocation was not hidden from the investigators. In cross-validation, the 13-signature model distinguished ophthalmopathy from stable hyperthyroidism with approximately 88% sensitivity and 81.08% specificity, and in the test set the corresponding values were about 80% and 75%. Among expanded thyroid clonotypes with frequency above 0.001, most also showed up in blood, which suggests that blood repertoires may reflect the thyroid immune response.

For repertoire sequencing, TCR beta CDR3 regions were amplified from RNA transcripts. A first-round RT-PCR used HTBI primers with the Qiagen OneStep RT-PCR kit, followed by a second-round multiplex PCR, size selection and purification. Libraries were sequenced paired-end with 100 bp reads on an Illumina HiSeq2000. The authors' analysis ran thus. SOAPnuke was used to process the reads, removing any read that contained adapters or uncalled bases, had a mean Phred below 15, or lacked an exact match to the constant primer or identifier. COPE v1.2.5 was used to merge the high-quality paired reads. Clonotypes were defined as unique nucleotide sequences and were aligned to IMGT TRB V, D and J references using MiTCR v1.1. The analysis was limited to V-J combinations with a frequency above 0.0001, which together covered 99.2% of repertoires. A TCR clonal expansion and chaos score per V-J combination was defined as the ratio of F50 clonal expansion to chaos observed in the TCRdist matrix. Welch's t-statistics and random forest were used to narrow the features down to 13 V-J combinations, which were then fed into a naive Bayes classifier. The Morisita-Horn index was used to measure how similar the thyroid and blood repertoires were. Using fastp at Q25 and MiXCR, TCRdb reprocessed the public reads and kept productive beta chains. Each record represents a unique CDR3 protein, reported with the most common genes and DNA among its rows. The V and J calls here are based on TCRdb, not the publication. Present in this sample are under 400,000 distinct CDR3 sequences, 15% to 20% of which were seen just once. 9% to 15% of the sample goes to the ten largest clones.

Ophthalmopathy patients had moderately to severely active disease, Clinical Activity Score of at least 3, NOSPECS grade of at least 4, and disease duration under 3 months. Anyone with other autoimmune diseases, uncontrolled infections, pregnancy or lactation was excluded from the study. Diagnosis relied on clinical symptoms, serum thyroxine, TRAb, thyroid ultrasound and orbital computed tomography. PBMCs were isolated from 8 to 10 ml of fresh peripheral blood by Ficoll-Paque density gradient centrifugation. Total RNA was extracted with Trizol reagent and quality-checked on an Agilent 2100 Bioanalyzer. Notes on this clonotype: Its antigen is still unknown. Its ends do not fully match the called genes, so a read error is possible.

Sequencing was performed on peripheral blood. This receptor was obtained from an adult man with Graves' ophthalmopathy.

The nucleotide sequence is TGTGCCAGCAGCCACGGGGGACATACGGACTTC. Its translation reads: CASSHGGHTDF. The V and J genes are TRBV6-2 or TRBV6-3 and TRBJ2-7; the D gene assignment is perhaps TRBD1 or TRBD2, with each matching 6 bases. Per the germline V gene, MNHEY is the CDR1 and SVGEGT is the CDR2. The CDR3, from cysteine to phenylalanine, totals 11 residues. Here the CDR3 DNA is all that survives: 33 bases in frame from base 1.